The entry that follows covers one TCR beta chain sequence. The antigen is not known. The V gene end was trimmed by 3 bases and the J gene end by 2 bases; junction bases not matched to a gene: 3. Germline CDR1 and CDR2: SGDLS and YYNGEE. This CDR3 contains 15 residues. The entry originates in a study of cytomegalovirus exposure and HLA in healthy donors. General study points: There were some public TCRs occurring in many donors, but most TCR sequences were rare.

Repertoires were generated with immunoSEQ multiplex PCR, while TCRdb's copy carries only in-frame clones and drops some. This sample has about 53,000 clones, with roughly nine tenths found just once. Sequenced material: PBMCs. The receptor was isolated from a man younger than 30 in good health and CMV-seronegative. This chain uses TRBV9 with TRBJ2-3, with TRBD2 identical over 10 bases. The CDR3 coding sequence is TGTGCCAGCAGCGAAGGACTAGCGGACACAGATACGCAGTATTTT. Its translation is CASSEGLADTDTQYF.